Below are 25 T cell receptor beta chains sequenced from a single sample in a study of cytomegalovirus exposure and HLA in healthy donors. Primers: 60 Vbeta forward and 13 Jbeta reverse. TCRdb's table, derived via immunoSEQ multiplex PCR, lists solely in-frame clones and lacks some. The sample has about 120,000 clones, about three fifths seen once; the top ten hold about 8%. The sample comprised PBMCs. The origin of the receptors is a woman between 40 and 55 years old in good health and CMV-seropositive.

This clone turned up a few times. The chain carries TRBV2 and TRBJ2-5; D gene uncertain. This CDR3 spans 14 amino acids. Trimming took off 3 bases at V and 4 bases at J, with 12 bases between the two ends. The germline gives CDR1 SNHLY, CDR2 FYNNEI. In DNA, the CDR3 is TGTGCCAGCAGTGAGAGTACTACTGGAGAGACCCAGTACTTC. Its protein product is CASSESTTGETQYF.

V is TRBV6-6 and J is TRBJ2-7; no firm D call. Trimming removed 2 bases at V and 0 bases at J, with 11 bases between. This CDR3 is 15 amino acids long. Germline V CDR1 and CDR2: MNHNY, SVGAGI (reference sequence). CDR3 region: CASSYPRGISYEQYF. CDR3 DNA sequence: TGTGCCAGCAGTTACCCAAGAGGAATCTCCTACGAGCAGTACTTC.

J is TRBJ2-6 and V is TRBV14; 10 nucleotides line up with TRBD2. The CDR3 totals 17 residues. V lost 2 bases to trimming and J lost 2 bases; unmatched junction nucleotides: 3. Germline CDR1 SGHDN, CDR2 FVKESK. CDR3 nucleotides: TGTGCCAGCAGCCAACTAGCGGGAGAGGCTGGGGCCAACGTCCTGACTTTC. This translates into CASSQLAGEAGANVLTF.

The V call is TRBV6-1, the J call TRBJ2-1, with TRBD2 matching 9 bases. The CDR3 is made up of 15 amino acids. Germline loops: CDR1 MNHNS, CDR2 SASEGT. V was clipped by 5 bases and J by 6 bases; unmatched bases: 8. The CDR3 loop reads CASSPWLAGSNEQFF. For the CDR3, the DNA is TGTGCCAGCAGTCCCTGGCTAGCGGGATCCAATGAGCAGTTCTTC.

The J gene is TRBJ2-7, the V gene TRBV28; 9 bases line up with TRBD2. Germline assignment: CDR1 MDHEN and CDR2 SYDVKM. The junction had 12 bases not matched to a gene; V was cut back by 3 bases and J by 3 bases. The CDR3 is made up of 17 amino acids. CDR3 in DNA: TGTGCCAGCAGTTTTTACCGCGCGGGGGGGGGTGGCTACGAGCAGTACTTC. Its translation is CASSFYRAGGGGYEQYF. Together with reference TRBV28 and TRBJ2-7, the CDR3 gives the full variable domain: DVKVTQSSRYLVKRTGEKVFLECVQDMDHENMFWYRQDPGLGLRLIYFSYDVKMKEKGDIPEGYSVSREKKERFSLILESASTNQTSMYLCASSFYRAGGGGYEQYFGPGTRLTVT.

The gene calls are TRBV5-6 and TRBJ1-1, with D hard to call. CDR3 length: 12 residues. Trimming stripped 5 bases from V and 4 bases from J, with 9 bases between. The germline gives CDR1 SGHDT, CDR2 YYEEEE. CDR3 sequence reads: CASSSDSTEAFF. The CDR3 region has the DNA TGTGCCAGCAGTTCCGACTCCACTGAAGCTTTCTTT.

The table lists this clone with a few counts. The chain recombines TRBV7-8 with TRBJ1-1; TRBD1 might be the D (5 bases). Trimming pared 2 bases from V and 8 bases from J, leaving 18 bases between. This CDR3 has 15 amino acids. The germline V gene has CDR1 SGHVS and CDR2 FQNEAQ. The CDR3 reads CASSLRQAGMGEAFF. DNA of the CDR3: TGTGCCAGCAGCTTACGTCAAGCAGGGATGGGCGAAGCTTTCTTT. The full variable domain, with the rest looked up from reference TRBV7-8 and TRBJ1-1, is GAGVSQSPRYKVAKRGQDVALRCDPISGHVSLFWYQQALGQGPEFLTYFQNEAQLDKSGLPSDRFFAERPEGSVSTLKIQRTQQEDSAVYLCASSLRQAGMGEAFFGQGTRLTVV.

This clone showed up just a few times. CDR3 DNA: TGTGCCAGCAGCCTAGCGGGGGGGCGGGGGACCGGGGAGCTGTTTTTT. Translating gives CASSLAGGRGTGELFF. The V and J genes are TRBV2 and TRBJ2-2; 12 bases match TRBD2. Germline-derived CDR1 and CDR2 are SNHLY and FYNNEI. V was clipped by 6 bases and J by 5 bases; unmatched bases: 7. CDR3 length: 16 residues. Together with reference TRBV2 and TRBJ2-2, the CDR3 gives the full variable domain: EPEVTQTPSHQVTQMGQEVILRCVPISNHLYFYWYRQILGQKVEFLVSFYNNEISEKSEIFDDQFSVERPDGSNFTLKIRSTKLEDSAMYFCASSLAGGRGTGELFFGEGSRLTVL.

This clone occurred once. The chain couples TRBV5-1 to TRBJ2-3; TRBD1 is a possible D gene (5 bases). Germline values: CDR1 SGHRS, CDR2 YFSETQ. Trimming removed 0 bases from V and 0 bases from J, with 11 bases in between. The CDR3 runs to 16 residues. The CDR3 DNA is TGCGCCAGCAGCTTGGCCAAGACAGCTAGCACAGATACGCAGTATTTT. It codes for CASSLAKTASTDTQYF.

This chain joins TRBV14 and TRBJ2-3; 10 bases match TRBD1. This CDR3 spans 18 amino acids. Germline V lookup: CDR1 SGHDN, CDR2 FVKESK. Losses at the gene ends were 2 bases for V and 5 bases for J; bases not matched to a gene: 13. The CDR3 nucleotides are TGTGCCAGCAGCCAAAAGGCATGGGGACAGGGGAGGGGAGATACGCAGTATTTT. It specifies CASSQKAWGQGRGDTQYF.

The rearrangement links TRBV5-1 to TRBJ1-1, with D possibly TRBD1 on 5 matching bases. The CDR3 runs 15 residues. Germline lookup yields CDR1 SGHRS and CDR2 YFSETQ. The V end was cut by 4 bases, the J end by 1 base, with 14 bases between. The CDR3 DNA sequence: TGCGCCAGCAGCCTTGCGCCCACAGGGAACACTGAAGCTTTCTTT. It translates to CASSLAPTGNTEAFF. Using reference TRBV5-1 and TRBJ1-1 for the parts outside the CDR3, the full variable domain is KAGVTQTPRYLIKTRGQQVTLSCSPISGHRSVSWYQQTPGQGLQFLFEYFSETQRNKGNFPGRFSGRQFSNSRSEMNVSTLELGDSALYLCASSLAPTGNTEAFFGQGTRLTVV.

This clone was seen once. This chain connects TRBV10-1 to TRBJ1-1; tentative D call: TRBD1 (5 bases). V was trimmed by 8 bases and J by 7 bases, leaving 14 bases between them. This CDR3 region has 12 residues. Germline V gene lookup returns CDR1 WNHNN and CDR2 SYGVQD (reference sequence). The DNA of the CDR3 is TGCGCCAGCGGACAATCGGACCGTGAAGCTTTCTTT. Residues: CASGQSDREAFF.

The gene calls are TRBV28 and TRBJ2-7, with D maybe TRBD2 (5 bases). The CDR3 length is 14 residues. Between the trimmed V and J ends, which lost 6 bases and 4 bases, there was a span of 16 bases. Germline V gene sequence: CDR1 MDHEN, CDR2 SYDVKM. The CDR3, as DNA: TGTGCCAGCAGGCCTCCAGGTCGGGATTACGAGCAGTACTTC. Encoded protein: CASRPPGRDYEQYF.

In DNA, the CDR3 is TGTGCCAGCTCACCCGCGGACAGGGAGATTTCACCCCTCCACTTT. Protein: CASSPADREISPLHF. The V call is TRBV18, the J call TRBJ1-6; 8 bases match TRBD1. V shed 3 bases, J shed 9 bases, and the junction held 7 bases outside the gene matches. CDR3 length: 15 amino acids. Germline CDR1 is KGHSH and CDR2 is LQKENI.

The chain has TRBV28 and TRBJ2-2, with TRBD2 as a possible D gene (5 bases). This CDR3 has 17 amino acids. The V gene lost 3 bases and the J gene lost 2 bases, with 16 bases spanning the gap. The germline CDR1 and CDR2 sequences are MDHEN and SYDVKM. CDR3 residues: CASSFSPLVPNTGELFF. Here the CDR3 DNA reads TGTGCCAGCAGTTTCTCCCCACTAGTCCCCAACACCGGGGAGCTGTTTTTT.

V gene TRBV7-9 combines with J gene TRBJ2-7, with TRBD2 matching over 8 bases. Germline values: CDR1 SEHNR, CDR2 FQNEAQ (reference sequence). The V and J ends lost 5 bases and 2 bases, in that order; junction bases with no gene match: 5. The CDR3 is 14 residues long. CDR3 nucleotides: TGTGCCAGCAGCCTAGTAGCGGGACCCTACGAGCAGTACTTC. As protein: CASSLVAGPYEQYF.

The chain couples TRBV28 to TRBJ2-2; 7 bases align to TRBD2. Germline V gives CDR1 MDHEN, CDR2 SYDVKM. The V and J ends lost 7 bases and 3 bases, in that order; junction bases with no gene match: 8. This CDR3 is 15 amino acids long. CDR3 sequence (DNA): TGTGCCAGCATCTCGGGGACTACCTACACCGGGGAGCTGTTTTTT. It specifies CASISGTTYTGELFF.

CDR3 nucleotides: TGTGCCAGCAGCTTGCAAAGCACCACTGAAGCTTTCTTT. This codes for CASSLQSTTEAFF. The chain has TRBV5-5 and TRBJ1-1, with no clear D. Trimming took 1 base from V and 4 from J, leaving 8 bases between them. There are 13 residues in the CDR3. CDR1 is SGHKS, CDR2 YYEKEE, per germline (reference sequence).

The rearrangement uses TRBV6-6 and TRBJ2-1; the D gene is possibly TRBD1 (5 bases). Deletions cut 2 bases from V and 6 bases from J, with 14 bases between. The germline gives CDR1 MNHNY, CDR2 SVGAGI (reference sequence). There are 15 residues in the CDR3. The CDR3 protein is CASSYATGSLNEQFF. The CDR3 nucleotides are TGTGCCAGCAGTTACGCCACAGGCTCCCTCAATGAGCAGTTCTTC.

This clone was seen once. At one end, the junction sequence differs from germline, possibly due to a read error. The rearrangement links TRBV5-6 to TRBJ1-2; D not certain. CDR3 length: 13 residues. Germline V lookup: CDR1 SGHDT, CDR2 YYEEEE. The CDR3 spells CASTLKVNYGYPF. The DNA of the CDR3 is TGTGCCAGCACCTTAAAAGTAAACTATGGCTACCCCTTC.

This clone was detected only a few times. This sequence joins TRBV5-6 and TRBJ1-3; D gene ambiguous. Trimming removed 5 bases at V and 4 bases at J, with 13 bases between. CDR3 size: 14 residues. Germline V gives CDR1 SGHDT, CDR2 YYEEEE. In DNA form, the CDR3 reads TGTGCCAGCAGTTTTGCGGGCTTCGGAAACACCATATATTTT. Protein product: CASSFAGFGNTIYF.

For the CDR3, the DNA is TGTGCCAGTAGTATAGCATTAGTATTCACTAATGAAAAACTGTTTTTT. It is translated as CASSIALVFTNEKLFF. This sequence joins TRBV19 and TRBJ1-4; D ambiguous. The CDR3 has 16 residues. V lost 1 base to trimming and J lost 2 bases, with 11 bases between them. Germline lookup yields CDR1 LNHDA and CDR2 SQIVND (reference sequence).

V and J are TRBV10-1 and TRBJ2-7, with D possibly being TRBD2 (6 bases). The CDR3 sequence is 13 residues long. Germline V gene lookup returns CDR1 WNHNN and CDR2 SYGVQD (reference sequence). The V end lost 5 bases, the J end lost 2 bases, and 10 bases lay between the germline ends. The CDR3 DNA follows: TGCGCCAGCAGTAAACGGGAGACCTACGAGCAGTACTTC. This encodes CASSKRETYEQYF.

The CDR3: CASSQGAYNEQFF. CDR3 DNA sequence: TGTGCCAGCAGCCAGGGGGCTTACAATGAGCAGTTCTTC. The rearrangement links TRBV27 to TRBJ2-1; 8 bases match TRBD1. This CDR3 has 13 amino acids. CDR1 is MNHEY and CDR2 is SMNVEV in the germline V gene (reference sequence). V lost 6 bases to trimming and J lost 4 bases; unmatched junction nucleotides: 2.

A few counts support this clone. CDR3: CASSLASQGGFYEQYF. DNA for the CDR3: TGTGCCAGCAGCTTAGCCAGCCAGGGTGGCTTCTACGAGCAGTACTTC. The chain combines TRBV13 with TRBJ2-7; D might be TRBD1 (5 bases). The length of the CDR3 is 16 residues. CDR1 is PRHDT and CDR2 is FYEKMQ in the germline V gene (reference sequence). Trimming removed 1 base from V and 3 bases from J, with 16 bases in between. The entire variable domain, with the rest obtained from reference TRBV13 and TRBJ2-7, is as follows: AAGVIQSPRHLIKEKRETATLKCYPIPRHDTVYWYQQGPGQDPQFLISFYEKMQSDKGSIPDRFSAQQFSDYHSELNMSSLELGDSALYFCASSLASQGGFYEQYFGPGTRLTVT.